A selection of T cell receptor beta chains follows, all from one sample in a study of blood T cells in healthy people across ages. TCRdb re-analysed the 5' RACE reads in MiXCR, keeping a single row per CDR3 protein. The sample consists of around 1.5 million distinct CDR3 sequences, approximately 32% of them appearing once. The sequencing sample was made of blood. The receptors come from a woman in her twenties or thirties in good health. The CDR3 runs from the conserved cysteine through the conserved F or W. The order of the fields is D gene, V gene, J gene, clone size, CDR3 DNA, CDR3 protein. A D gene is named only where the DNA matches it firmly. Where a row states a size, it is once, few, many or the class of an expanded clone; other rows omit it.

.	TRBV4-1	TRBJ1-2	.	TGCGCCAGCAGCCAAGAACAGGGCCTTCCTAACTATGGCTGCACCTTC	CASSQEQGLPNYGCTF
.	TRBV9	TRBJ1-5	few	TGTGCCAGCAGCGTAGAGGACAGAAATCAGCCCCAGCATTTT	CASSVEDRNQPQHF
.	TRBV27	TRBJ2-7	.	TGTGCCAGCAGTTTAATAGTCTCCTCATCCTACGAGCAGTACTTC	CASSLIVSSSYEQYF
TRBD1	TRBV2	TRBJ1-1	once	TGTGCCAGCAGATTATCAGGGGGCACTGAAGCTTTCTTT	CASRLSGGTEAFF
.	TRBV28	TRBJ1-2	many	TGTGCCAGCGAGGGATGGGGGAACTATGGCTACACCTTC	CASEGWGNYGYTF
.	TRBV25-1	TRBJ1-1	.	TGTGCCAGCGGTGATACGGGGGAAGCTTTCTTT	CASGDTGEAFF
TRBD1	TRBV7-9	TRBJ1-5	.	TGTGCCAGCAGCTCTGACAGGGATTATGGCAATCAGCCCCAGCATTTT	CASSSDRDYGNQPQHF
.	TRBV9	TRBJ2-3	.	TGTGCCAGCAGCCCCCCTGCAGATAGCACAGATACGCAGTATTTT	CASSPPADSTDTQYF
.	TRBV24-1	TRBJ2-1	.	TGTGCCACCAGTGGCGGATATACCAATGAGCAGTTCTTC	CATSGGYTNEQFF
.	TRBV7-2	TRBJ2-3	many	TGTGCCAGCAGCTCCCTGACTGCCACAGATACGCAGTATTTT	CASSSLTATDTQYF
TRBD2	TRBV6-2/TRBV6-3	TRBJ2-7	few	TGTGCCAGCAGCCTCCCCGAGCGGGAGTTCGCCTACGAGCAGTACTTC	CASSLPEREFAYEQYF
.	TRBV5-1	TRBJ1-1	few	TGCGCCAGCAGCTTTGAGGGGAGGGACGAAGCTTTCTTT	CASSFEGRDEAFF
TRBD2	TRBV20-1	TRBJ2-7	few	TGCAGTGCTAGAGTGGGACTAGCGGGATACTCCTACGAGCAGTACTTC	CSARVGLAGYSYEQYF
.	TRBV10-3	TRBJ2-7	many	TGTGCCACCGGGGCTTACGAGCAGTACTTC	CATGAYEQYF
TRBD2	TRBV4-1	TRBJ2-1	.	TGCGCCAGCAGCCAAGGCCCAGCGGGAGCTTTGAATGAGCAGTTCTTC	CASSQGPAGALNEQFF
.	TRBV12-3/TRBV12-4	TRBJ2-7	few	TGTGCCAGCAGTTTAAGGCAGGGGGGGATCTACGAGCAGTACTTC	CASSLRQGGIYEQYF
TRBD1	TRBV20-1	TRBJ2-3	.	TGCAGTGCAGAACAGGGGGCGGCTAAAGATACGCAGTATTTT	CSAEQGAAKDTQYF
.	TRBV12-3/TRBV12-4	TRBJ2-7	many	TGTGCCAGCAGTCCTAGCGTCGAGCAGTACTTC	CASSPSVEQYF
.	TRBV2	TRBJ2-5	.	TGTGCCAGCAGTGAAGTCGGGCAGCAAGAGACCCAGTACTTC	CASSEVGQQETQYF
.	TRBV20-1	TRBJ1-2	.	TGCAGTGCTAGAGATCCGACTATGCTCTATGGCTACACCTTC	CSARDPTMLYGYTF
.	TRBV29-1	TRBJ2-1	many	TGCAGCGTAGGGGGACTACGGTCCTACAATGAGCAGTTCTTC	CSVGGLRSYNEQFF
TRBD2	TRBV18	TRBJ2-1	.	TGTGCCAGCTCATCTTACTCGGCGGGGGTTACCTCCTACAATGAGCAGTTCTTC	CASSSYSAGVTSYNEQFF
TRBD2	TRBV6-5	TRBJ2-5	.	TGTGCCAGCAGTTATTCAGGAGCGGGGGCCATCCAAGAGACCCAGTACTTC	CASSYSGAGAIQETQYF
.	TRBV24-1	TRBJ2-1	few	TGTGCCACCAGCGCCTCTTACAATGAGCAGTTCTTC	CATSASYNEQFF
.	TRBV4-1	TRBJ1-5	.	TGCGCCAGCAGCCCCCTAGGGACCAGGGGAAATCAGCCCCAGCATTTT	CASSPLGTRGNQPQHF
TRBD1	TRBV4-1	TRBJ1-1	.	TGCGCCAGCAGCCAAGATCGGACAGGGGCCTATGAAGCTTTCTTT	CASSQDRTGAYEAFF
.	TRBV14	TRBJ2-1	few	TGTGCCAGCAGCCCATGGACTAATCGACATGAGCAGTTCTTC	CASSPWTNRHEQFF
TRBD2	TRBV24-1	TRBJ2-3	.	TGTGCCACCAGTGATTTTTCGGCTAGCGGGAGTGGAGATACGCAGTATTTT	CATSDFSASGSGDTQYF
TRBD2	TRBV4-1	TRBJ2-2	.	TGCGCCAGCAGCCAAGTACCGGGACTAGCGGCAGGCGGGGAGCTGTTTTTT	CASSQVPGLAAGGELFF
.	TRBV7-2	TRBJ1-2	few	TGTGCCAGCAGCTTAGGAAGGGCCAGCGTATTCTATGGCTACACCTTC	CASSLGRASVFYGYTF
.	TRBV12-3/TRBV12-4	TRBJ2-3	many	TGTGCCAGCAGATTGCAAGATACGCAGTATTTT	CASRLQDTQYF
TRBD2	TRBV10-3	TRBJ2-1	.	TGTGCCATCAGACCGGGACTAGCGGGAGTGAATGAGCAGTTCTTC	CAIRPGLAGVNEQFF
TRBD2	TRBV27	TRBJ2-1	.	TGTGCCAGCAGGGTGCCTAGCGGGAGGGATGAGCAGTTCTTC	CASRVPSGRDEQFF
TRBD1	TRBV28	TRBJ2-7	.	TGTGCCAGCAGAGAACCGGGACAGGGGGCACGGCAGTACTTC	CASREPGQGARQYF
.	TRBV3-1	TRBJ2-5	.	TGTGCCAGCAGCCCCCGGGGGCGGAGACAAGAGACCCAGTACTTC	CASSPRGRRQETQYF
.	TRBV12-3/TRBV12-4	TRBJ2-5	few	TGTGCCAGCAGGTCCGGGACCGCGGTTCCTCAGCAGTACTTC	CASRSGTAVPQQYF
TRBD2	TRBV20-1	TRBJ2-3	many	TGCAGTGCCGGGACTAGGTTAGGTCATACGCAGTATTTT	CSAGTRLGHTQYF
TRBD1	TRBV25-1	TRBJ1-6	.	TGTGCCAGCAGGCTCGGGACAGGAGTTAACCATAATTCACCCCTCCACTTT	CASRLGTGVNHNSPLHF
.	TRBV5-6	TRBJ2-5	few	TGTGCCAGCAGGGGGACTCAGTTCAGAGAGACCCAGTACTTC	CASRGTQFRETQYF
.	TRBV20-1	TRBJ1-1	.	TGCAGTGCTCCTAAGGGGACAACAAAGAACACTGAAGCTTTCTTT	CSAPKGTTKNTEAFF
TRBD1	TRBV7-2	TRBJ1-2	.	TGTGTCAGAAGTAATGGACAGGGCTATGGCTATGGCTACACCTTC	CVRSNGQGYGYGYTF
TRBD1	TRBV11-2	TRBJ1-6	.	TGTGCCAACAGCTTAGCCCGGGACAGTAGTTCACCCCTCCACTTT	CANSLARDSSSPLHF
.	TRBV29-1	TRBJ1-2	few	TGCAGCGTTGAGGCGGATATTCTTGGCTACACCTTC	CSVEADILGYTF
.	TRBV20-1	TRBJ2-7	few	TGCAGTGCTAGAGAGGAGCTTAAGTACGAGCAGTACTTC	CSAREELKYEQYF
TRBD2	TRBV12-3/TRBV12-4	TRBJ2-3	few	TGTGCCAGCAGGAGCGGGAGTAAAGCAGATACGCAGTATTTT	CASRSGSKADTQYF
.	TRBV19	TRBJ1-1	few	TGTGCCAGTGGGCGGGGCGATTACACTGAAGCTTTCTTT	CASGRGDYTEAFF
.	TRBV20-1	TRBJ2-5	.	TGCAGTGCTGGTCCAGTAAAAGAGACCCAGTACTTC	CSAGPVKETQYF
.	TRBV30	TRBJ2-7	.	TGTGCCCGGAGTGTACAGTCGCCCTACGAGCAGTACTTC	CARSVQSPYEQYF
TRBD1	TRBV20-1	TRBJ2-5	few	TGCAGTGCTGCGCGCCTTCAGGGGGCAGAGACCCAGTACTTC	CSAARLQGAETQYF
.	TRBV10-3	TRBJ1-1	.	TGTGCCACCCGGTTTTTCGGGACCACTGAAGCTTTCTTT	CATRFFGTTEAFF